At least ten counts were recorded for the clone carrying this TCR beta chain. What it binds is not known. This sample is part of a study of cytomegalovirus exposure and HLA in healthy donors. The overall study: Researchers previously reported finding roughly 120 million unique TCR beta sequences from about 179 million T cells. Study-level findings and limits: Equally common other TCR beta chains were less clonally expanded than HLA-associated ones, a later analysis found. Earlier results showed most TCR beta V segments being productive about 90% or about 30% of the time.

The length of the CDR3 is 13 residues. V lost 1 base and J 6 bases, leaving 10 bases between the germline ends. Germline assignment: CDR1 MGHRA and CDR2 YSYEKL. PCR used 60 Vbeta primers and 13 Jbeta primers. In the original analysis: It was a later analysis that counted around 85 million unique TCR beta chains, of which 8.5 million to 12 million were shared. The method was immunoSEQ multiplex PCR; TCRdb's version includes in-frame clones alone and lacks a portion of them. The D gene and trimming were derived from the DNA, and the V and J assignments and clone size from that table. The table records roughly 100,000 clones, around 75% of them present only once.

The source material was PBMCs. The sequence was collected from a man aged 30-40 years in good health and CMV-seropositive. The J gene is TRBJ2-7, the V gene TRBV4-1; D call uncertain. The CDR3, as DNA: TGCGCCAGCAGCCAAGGCCCTGCGTCCGAGCAGTACTTC. Its protein is CASSQGPASEQYF.